The 21 T cell receptor beta chains listed next were all sequenced from one sample in a study of cytomegalovirus exposure and HLA in healthy donors. Use of 60 Vbeta and 13 Jbeta primers characterized the PCR. Here immunoSEQ multiplex PCR was the method, and the copy in TCRdb shows in-frame clones only, minus some. The sample records 150,000 to 200,000 clones, 76% being singletons. The sequencing input was PBMCs. Receptors were obtained from a man aged 18-30 years in good health and CMV-seronegative.

The V gene is TRBV9, the J gene TRBJ1-2; 7 nucleotides align to TRBD1. Germline V lookup: CDR1 SGDLS, CDR2 YYNGEE. The CDR3 totals 14 residues. The V and J ends lost 5 bases and 0 bases, in that order; junction bases with no gene match: 4. CDR3 region: CASSYGQANYGYTF. As DNA, the CDR3 is TGTGCCAGCAGTTACGGACAGGCTAACTATGGCTACACCTTC.

The chain has TRBV2 and TRBJ2-3; TRBD1 matches 11 bases. The CDR3 length is 14 residues. CDR1 is SNHLY, CDR2 FYNNEI, per germline. With V trimmed by 6 bases and J by 4 bases, 3 bases remained unmatched. The CDR3 coding sequence is TGTGCCAGCAGGGACAGGGGGCTGGCAGATACGCAGTATTTT. Amino acids: CASRDRGLADTQYF.

This clone was seen a few times. The chain combines TRBV2 with TRBJ1-6, with unresolved D. The CDR3 contains 14 residues. Germline V gene data show CDR1 as SNHLY and CDR2 as FYNNEI. Trimming left V 3 bases short and J 9 bases short, with 12 bases between. The CDR3: CASSEAGRSSPLHF. CDR3 bases: TGTGCCAGCAGTGAGGCTGGGAGGAGTTCACCCCTCCACTTT.

The chain links TRBV27 to TRBJ2-2, with D unresolved. There are 14 residues in the CDR3. The germline V gene encodes CDR1 MNHEY and CDR2 SMNVEV (reference sequence). V gave up 4 bases and J gave up 1 base, with 7 bases separating them. This CDR3 reads CASSSVLNTGELFF. The CDR3 DNA reads TGTGCCAGCAGTTCTGTACTGAACACCGGGGAGCTGTTTTTT.

The rearrangement uses TRBV7-3 and TRBJ2-5; 12 nucleotides agree with TRBD2. The CDR3 runs to 16 residues. V lost 6 bases to trimming and J lost 7 bases; unmatched junction nucleotides: 12. The V gene's germline CDR1 is SGHTA and CDR2 FQGTGA. The CDR3 region has the DNA TGTGCCAGCAGTACTTCTCAACCGGGACTAGCGGGGACCCAGTACTTC. Translation gives CASSTSQPGLAGTQYF. The full variable domain, completed using reference TRBV7-3 and TRBJ2-5, is GAGVSQTPSNKVTEKGKYVELRCDPISGHTALYWYRQSLGQGPEFLIYFQGTGAADDSGLPNDRFFAVRPEGSVSTLKIQRTERGDSAVYLCASSTSQPGLAGTQYFGPGTRLLVL.

This clone was recorded a few times. The chain employs TRBV6-1 and TRBJ2-7, with TRBD2 matching 12 bases. The V gene end was trimmed by 0 bases and the J gene end by 10 bases; junction bases not matched to a gene: 7. Germline V gene sequence: CDR1 MNHNS, CDR2 SASEGT. This CDR3 contains 15 residues. The CDR3 here is CASSEASLAGGPQYF. For the CDR3, the DNA is TGTGCCAGCAGTGAAGCATCACTAGCGGGGGGCCCCCAGTACTTC.

The chain is built from TRBV11-2 and TRBJ2-7, with TRBD1 identical over 7 bases. V shed 2 bases and J 4 bases; nucleotides not matched to a gene: 5. In germline, CDR1 is SGHAT, CDR2 FQNNGV. The length of the CDR3 is 14 residues. CDR3 loop: CASSLRQGGYEQYF. The CDR3 nucleotides are TGTGCCAGCAGCTTACGACAGGGTGGGTACGAGCAGTACTTC.

This clone was observed a single time. This CDR3 reads CASSVALGVTDTQYF. The CDR3 DNA reads as TGTGCCAGCAGTGTGGCCCTAGGGGTCACAGATACGCAGTATTTT. The chain couples TRBV25-1 to TRBJ2-3, with D perhaps matching TRBD1 (5 bases). The CDR3 is made up of 15 amino acids. Germline V gene data show CDR1 as MGHDK and CDR2 as SYGVNS. V was clipped by 4 bases and J by 2 bases, with 13 bases between them.

The J gene is TRBJ1-1, the V gene TRBV28; D perhaps matches TRBD1 (5 bases). Germline CDR1 reads MDHEN; CDR2 reads SYDVKM. This CDR3 contains 13 residues. V was clipped by 4 bases and J by 7 bases, with 13 bases between them. This CDR3 reads CASSSRGGFEAFF. CDR3 DNA: TGTGCCAGCAGTTCACGGGGGGGGTTTGAAGCTTTCTTT.

J is TRBJ1-1 and V is TRBV18; D is ambiguous. The CDR3 runs 13 residues. Trimming removed 4 bases from V and 6 bases from J, with 12 bases in between. Germline V lookup: CDR1 KGHSH, CDR2 LQKENI. The CDR3: CASSQVGISEAFF. Written as DNA, the CDR3 is TGTGCCAGCTCACAGGTGGGCATCTCTGAAGCTTTCTTT.

The chain uses TRBV19 and TRBJ2-7; 8 bases align to TRBD2. V trimming: 3 bases; J trimming: 5 bases; junction bases outside the gene matches: 9. In germline, CDR1 is LNHDA, CDR2 SQIVND (reference sequence). The CDR3 spans 15 residues. CDR3 sequence: CASSIGGARIHEQYF. Here the CDR3 DNA reads TGTGCCAGTAGTATCGGGGGGGCGCGAATCCACGAGCAGTACTTC.

The chain carries TRBV15 and TRBJ2-7; 7 bases align to TRBD1. The CDR3 totals 13 residues. J was trimmed by 7 bases and V by 3 bases; bases with no gene match: 6. Germline assignment: CDR1 LNHNV and CDR2 YYDKDF (reference sequence). This CDR3 reads CATSSRQGREQYF. The CDR3 nucleotides read TGTGCCACCAGCAGCAGACAGGGTAGGGAGCAGTACTTC.

The chain uses TRBV5-1 and TRBJ2-2; possible D gene TRBD2, 5 bases. Trimming cost V 6 bases and J 7 bases, with 16 bases left between them. CDR1 is SGHRS, CDR2 YFSETQ, per germline. The CDR3 sequence is 14 residues long. Here the CDR3 reads CASMETTNGGELFF. Here the CDR3 DNA reads TGCGCCAGCATGGAGACTACCAACGGCGGGGAGCTGTTTTTT. The full variable domain, completed using reference TRBV5-1 and TRBJ2-2, is KAGVTQTPRYLIKTRGQQVTLSCSPISGHRSVSWYQQTPGQGLQFLFEYFSETQRNKGNFPGRFSGRQFSNSRSEMNVSTLELGDSALYLCASMETTNGGELFFGEGSRLTVL.

This clone was counted a few times. The chain combines TRBV27 with TRBJ1-4; D unclear. The germline V and J ends were trimmed by 5 bases and 5 bases, with 24 bases remaining between them. Germline lookup yields CDR1 MNHEY and CDR2 SMNVEV (reference sequence). The CDR3 length is 18 residues. The DNA of the CDR3 is TGTGCCAGCAGTCCTCTAATATGGCCGGGAACCGCGAATGAAAAACTGTTTTTT. This codes for CASSPLIWPGTANEKLFF.

In its sample, this clone was seen a few times. V and J are TRBV5-1 and TRBJ2-2; unclear D gene. The CDR3 is 18 amino acids. The germline V and J ends were trimmed by 1 base and 1 base, with 17 bases remaining between them. The germline V gene has CDR1 SGHRS and CDR2 YFSETQ. The DNA for the CDR3 is TGCGCCAGCAGCTTGTTTGCGCTAGGAGAGCAGAACACCGGGGAGCTGTTTTTT. Its protein product is CASSLFALGEQNTGELFF.

This clone was detected a few times. This rearrangement joins TRBV5-6 to TRBJ2-3; 7 positions agree with TRBD2. This CDR3 is 14 amino acids long. Trimming took 1 base from V and 4 from J; bases not matched to a gene: 3. Germline-derived CDR1 and CDR2 are SGHDT and YYEEEE. CDR3 DNA sequence: TGTGCCAGCAGCTTGCCAGCGGGGTCAGATACGCAGTATTTT. It codes for CASSLPAGSDTQYF. The variable domain in full, with the rest retrieved from reference TRBV5-6 and TRBJ2-3, is DAGVTQSPTHLIKTRGQQVTLRCSPKSGHDTVSWYQQALGQGPQFIFQYYEEEERQRGNFPDRFSGHQFPNYSSELNVNALLLGDSALYLCASSLPAGSDTQYFGPGTRLTVL.

This chain links TRBV15 with TRBJ2-7, with 7 bases lining up with TRBD1. CDR3 length: 17 amino acids. Germline CDR1 LNHNV, CDR2 YYDKDF (reference sequence). V trimming: 0 bases; J trimming: 3 bases; junction bases outside the gene matches: 11. CDR3 region: CATSRDDEETGHYEQYF. DNA of the CDR3: TGTGCCACCAGCAGAGATGATGAGGAGACAGGGCACTACGAGCAGTACTTC.

This chain joins TRBV5-1 and TRBJ2-2; perhaps TRBD1 as D (6 bases). From germline, CDR1 is SGHRS and CDR2 YFSETQ. V lost 1 base to trimming and J lost 5 bases, with 12 bases between them. The CDR3 extends over 15 amino acids. In nucleotides, the CDR3 is TGCGCCAGCAGCTTGACAGGGAGTAGGACCGGGGAGCTGTTTTTT. Translated, it gives CASSLTGSRTGELFF.

The gene calls are TRBV6-6 and TRBJ2-1, with 8 positions matching TRBD2. The V and J ends lost 5 bases and 10 bases, in that order; junction bases with no gene match: 7. The CDR3 sequence is 13 residues long. Per the germline V gene, CDR1 is MNHNY and CDR2 is SVGAGI (reference sequence). The CDR3 DNA follows: TGTGCCAGCAGTCGAGCGGGAGTGCAGGAGCAGTTCTTC. Protein: CASSRAGVQEQFF.

The rearrangement links TRBV5-1 to TRBJ1-5, with D uncertain. The germline V and J ends were trimmed by 4 bases and 2 bases, with 13 bases remaining between them. The CDR3 has 15 residues. Per germline, CDR1 SGHRS and CDR2 YFSETQ. CDR3 residues: CASSLTGQGNQPQHF. The CDR3 DNA reads TGCGCCAGCAGCCTCACTGGCCAGGGCAATCAGCCCCAGCATTTT.

The V gene is TRBV6-1, the J gene TRBJ2-7; TRBD2 matches 8 bases. The germline V gene has CDR1 MNHNS and CDR2 SASEGT. The CDR3 is 14 amino acids. The J segment lost 7 bases and the V segment lost 5 bases, leaving 10 bases of the junction unmatched. This chain's CDR3 is CASSLETRGGEQYF. In DNA, the CDR3 is TGTGCCAGCAGTCTAGAGACCCGGGGGGGAGAGCAGTACTTC.